These 19 T cell receptor beta chains were sequenced from one sample in a study of blood T cell repertoires in COVID-19. Clones were sequenced by immunoSEQ multiplex PCR, and TCRdb holds only the in-frame ones, with some missing. This table has some 300,000 clones, 89% appearing once. The sequencing input was PBMCs or T cells enriched from blood (not recorded which). The receptors were gathered from a woman in her forties who had recovered from COVID-19.

The chain couples TRBV2 to TRBJ1-1; the D gene is possibly TRBD1 (5 bases). V lost 7 bases and J 7 bases, leaving 16 bases between the germline ends. Germline CDR1 SNHLY, CDR2 FYNNEI. The CDR3 contains 13 residues. The chain's CDR3 is CASNGAGLDEAFF. The DNA for the CDR3 is TGTGCCAGCAATGGGGCAGGGTTAGATGAAGCTTTCTTT.

The chain recombines TRBV19 with TRBJ1-5, with 9 bases identical to TRBD1. V gave up 3 bases and J gave up 4 bases; unmatched junction bases: 7. CDR1 is LNHDA and CDR2 is SQIVND in the germline V gene (reference sequence). The CDR3 runs to 16 residues. This CDR3 is CASSILGTGNNQPQHF. CDR3 bases: TGTGCCAGTAGTATTTTGGGGACAGGGAATAATCAGCCCCAGCATTTT.

The gene calls are TRBV7-9 and TRBJ1-2, with 7 bases aligning to TRBD1. The V gene end was trimmed by 7 bases and the J gene end by 4 bases; junction bases not matched to a gene: 9. Germline-derived CDR1 and CDR2 are SEHNR and FQNEAQ (reference sequence). The CDR3 is 14 amino acids. The CDR3: CASIPQGMGYGYTF. The CDR3 nucleotides read TGTGCCAGCATCCCACAGGGGATGGGCTATGGCTACACCTTC.

V is TRBV2 and J is TRBJ1-1, with D perhaps TRBD1 (5 bases). The V end lost 5 bases, the J end lost 0 bases, and 13 bases lay between the germline ends. CDR1 is SNHLY and CDR2 is FYNNEI in the germline V gene. The length of the CDR3 is 15 residues. CDR3 sequence reads: CASSSRQILNTEAFF. CDR3 nucleotide sequence: TGTGCCAGCAGTAGCCGACAGATTTTGAACACTGAAGCTTTCTTT.

In regard to this clone: One end of the junction is discordant with germline, which a read error may explain. The J gene is TRBJ2-1, the V gene TRBV7-3; 11 bases align to TRBD2. CDR3 length equals 14 residues. Germline V gene sequence: CDR1 SGHTA, CDR2 FQGTGA. CDR3 protein: CANSLTSGTNEQFF. DNA of the CDR3: TGTGCCAACAGCTTGACTAGCGGGACCAATGAGCAGTTCTTC.

This clone was found once. This chain joins TRBV19 and TRBJ1-4, with no clear D. CDR3 length equals 14 residues. V gave up 9 bases and J gave up 4 bases, with 15 bases separating them. CDR1 is LNHDA, CDR2 SQIVND, per germline (reference sequence). For the CDR3, the DNA is TGTGCCAGCACCTCGGGAGCCCTTAATGAAAAACTGTTTTTT. Translating gives CASTSGALNEKLFF.

The V and J genes are TRBV5-1 and TRBJ2-1; TRBD2 agrees at 9 bases. CDR3 length equals 16 residues. J was trimmed by 7 bases and V by 0 bases; bases with no gene match: 8. CDR1 and CDR2 (germline): SGHRS, YFSETQ. Here the CDR3 DNA reads TGCGCCAGCAGCTTGGTGTCTAGCGGGGAATGGAATGAGCAGTTCTTC. As protein: CASSLVSSGEWNEQFF.

The V call is TRBV2, the J call TRBJ1-5; tentatively, D is TRBD1 (5 bases). CDR1 SNHLY and CDR2 FYNNEI come from the germline V gene. This CDR3 spans 13 amino acids. Trimming removed 7 bases at V and 3 bases at J, with 10 bases between. CDR3 loop: CASTQGPNQPQHF. CDR3 nucleotide sequence: TGTGCCAGCACCCAGGGTCCCAATCAGCCCCAGCATTTT. Drawing the rest from reference TRBV2 and TRBJ1-5, the complete variable domain is EPEVTQTPSHQVTQMGQEVILRCVPISNHLYFYWYRQILGQKVEFLVSFYNNEISEKSEIFDDQFSVERPDGSNFTLKIRSTKLEDSAMYFCASTQGPNQPQHFGDGTRLSIL.

The genes are TRBV2 and TRBJ2-5; 9 nucleotides agree with TRBD2. The length of the CDR3 is 14 residues. Germline CDR1 and CDR2: SNHLY and FYNNEI. Unmatched junction bases numbered 7, after V lost 5 bases and J lost 6 bases. CDR3 sequence reads: CASSLSSGEKTQYF. The CDR3 DNA reads as TGTGCCAGCAGTTTGTCTAGCGGGGAGAAGACCCAGTACTTC.

The chain has TRBV2 and TRBJ2-7; 7 bases are shared with TRBD1. Germline V gene lookup returns CDR1 SNHLY and CDR2 FYNNEI. CDR3 length: 13 residues. Losses at the gene ends were 8 bases for V and 12 bases for J; bases not matched to a gene: 16. The chain's CDR3 is CASGGQSVERPYF. CDR3 in DNA: TGTGCCAGCGGGGGACAGTCAGTTGAGCGGCCGTACTTC.

The genes are TRBV5-1 and TRBJ2-3, with 8 bases identical to TRBD1. From germline, CDR1 is SGHRS and CDR2 YFSETQ. This CDR3 is 14 amino acids long. The V segment lost 4 bases and the J segment 3 bases; nucleotides outside the gene matches: 4. The CDR3, as DNA: TGCGCCAGCAGCGGGGGACAGGATACAGATACGCAGTATTTT. Residues: CASSGGQDTDTQYF.

This chain connects TRBV5-1 to TRBJ2-5; 10 bases are shared with TRBD2. The V gene's germline CDR1 is SGHRS and CDR2 YFSETQ. After removal of 0 bases from V and 7 bases from J, the junction contained 9 bases not matched to a gene. This CDR3 contains 16 residues. CDR3 in DNA: TGCGCCAGCAGCTTGGCCGAGCTAGCGGGGGCGGGGACCCAGTACTTC. Protein: CASSLAELAGAGTQYF.

This chain connects TRBV2 to TRBJ2-3; TRBD1 aligns across 10 bases. Losses at the gene ends were 6 bases for V and 1 base for J; bases not matched to a gene: 7. There are 16 residues in the CDR3. Germline V lookup: CDR1 SNHLY, CDR2 FYNNEI. DNA for the CDR3: TGTGCCAGCAGAGCCCGGACAGGGGGAGGCACAGATACGCAGTATTTT. It translates to CASRARTGGGTDTQYF. The variable domain in full, completed from reference TRBV2 and TRBJ2-3, reads EPEVTQTPSHQVTQMGQEVILRCVPISNHLYFYWYRQILGQKVEFLVSFYNNEISEKSEIFDDQFSVERPDGSNFTLKIRSTKLEDSAMYFCASRARTGGGTDTQYFGPGTRLTVL.

The chain is built from TRBV30 and TRBJ1-3; 7 bases map to TRBD1. The CDR3 totals 15 residues. V shed 0 bases and J 4 bases; nucleotides not matched to a gene: 6. Germline CDR1 is GTSNPN and CDR2 is SVGIG (reference sequence). CDR3 in amino acids: CAWSVGGQAGNTIYF. In DNA form, the CDR3 reads TGTGCCTGGAGTGTAGGCGGACAGGCCGGAAACACCATATATTTT.

The count of this clone is one. This chain uses TRBV5-1 with TRBJ2-5; 10 bases line up with TRBD1. Trimming removed 2 bases from V and 6 bases from J; junction bases left unmatched: 10. This CDR3 has 16 amino acids. In germline, CDR1 is SGHRS, CDR2 YFSETQ. DNA for the CDR3: TGCGCCAGCAGCTTTGACAGGGGGCCTCCGACCCAGACCCAGTACTTC. Amino acid sequence: CASSFDRGPPTQTQYF.

The genes are TRBV7-8 and TRBJ1-5, with 9 positions matching TRBD1. V trimming: 5 bases; J trimming: 6 bases; junction bases outside the gene matches: 14. Per germline, CDR1 SGHVS and CDR2 FQNEAQ. The CDR3 spans 17 residues. CDR3 in DNA: TGTGCCAGCAGCCAGATACAGGGGGCTGAAGGAGGTCAGCCCCAGCATTTT. Translated: CASSQIQGAEGGQPQHF.

The rearrangement links TRBV6-2 or TRBV6-3 to TRBJ2-2; TRBD2 is a possible D gene (6 bases). The CDR3 is made up of 14 amino acids. Germline assignment: CDR1 MNHEY and CDR2 SVGEGT. V was trimmed by 6 bases and J by 5 bases, leaving 13 bases between them. DNA for the CDR3: TGTGCCAGCAGCTCGGGACTTTATACCGGGGAGCTGTTTTTT. Residues: CASSSGLYTGELFF.

The V call is TRBV30, the J call TRBJ2-7; D remains unclear. Germline CDR1 reads GTSNPN; CDR2 reads SVGIG (reference sequence). The CDR3 length is 15 residues. Trimming stripped 0 bases from V and 1 base from J, with 13 bases between. The CDR3 DNA follows: TGTGCCTGGAGTGTATTTCCTTTAGCATCCTACGAGCAGTACTTC. Residues: CAWSVFPLASYEQYF.

This clone is a singleton in its sample. The chain combines TRBV7-9 with TRBJ2-1; TRBD2 agrees at 9 bases. Germline V CDR1 and CDR2: SEHNR, FQNEAQ (reference sequence). The CDR3 runs 16 residues. Trimming cost V 3 bases and J 7 bases; bases outside gene matches: 10. The CDR3 DNA reads as TGTGCCAGCAGCTTGCCCGGCGGGAGGGCCCAGAATGAGCAGTTCTTC. This codes for CASSLPGGRAQNEQFF.